The clone carrying this T cell receptor beta chain was seen at least ten times. This sample stems from a study of T-cell reconstitution after alpha-beta-depleted transplantation in children. The CDR3 length is 13 residues. The V end lost 5 bases, the J end lost 2 bases, and 10 bases lay between the germline ends. Per the germline V gene, CDR1 is SGHVS and CDR2 is FQNEAQ. Unique molecular identifiers were used to barcode this TCRbeta library. TCRdb recomputed calls from the PCR reads with MiXCR, one row per CDR3 protein. The sample records about 480,000 distinct CDR3 sequences, approximately 13% being singletons.

This sample comprised PBMCs from the stem cell graft donor, obtained from the stem cell graft. J is TRBJ2-7 and V is TRBV7-8, with D hard to call. The TCR was taken from a human donor who donated a stem cell graft to a child with combined immunodeficiency. CDR3 protein: CASSLQETYEQYF. The CDR3 DNA is TGTGCCAGCAGCCTTCAAGAAACCTACGAGCAGTACTTC.